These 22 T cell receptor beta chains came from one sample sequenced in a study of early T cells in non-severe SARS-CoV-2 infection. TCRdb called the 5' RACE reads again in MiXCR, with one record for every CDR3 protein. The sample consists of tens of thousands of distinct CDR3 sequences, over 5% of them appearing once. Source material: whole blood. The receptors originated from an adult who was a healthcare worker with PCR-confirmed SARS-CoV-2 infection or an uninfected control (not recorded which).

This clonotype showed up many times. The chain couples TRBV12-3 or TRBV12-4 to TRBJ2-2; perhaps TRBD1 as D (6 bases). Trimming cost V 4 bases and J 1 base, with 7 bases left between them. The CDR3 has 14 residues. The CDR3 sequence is CASSSGQNTGELFF. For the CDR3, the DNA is TGTGCCAGCAGTTCGGGACAGAACACCGGGGAGCTGTTTTTT.

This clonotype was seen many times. The DNA of the CDR3 is TGTGCCAGCAGGCCCGGCAGGGGGGATGGCTACACCTTC. Its translation is CASRPGRGDGYTF. This sequence joins TRBV6-5 and TRBJ1-2, with TRBD1 matching 7 bases. This CDR3 has 13 residues. The ends lost 6 bases at V and 6 bases at J; junction bases unmatched: 7. Germline assignment: CDR1 MNHEY and CDR2 SVGAGI.

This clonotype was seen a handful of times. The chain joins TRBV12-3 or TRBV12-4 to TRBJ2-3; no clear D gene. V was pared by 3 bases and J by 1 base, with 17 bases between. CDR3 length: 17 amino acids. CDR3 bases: TGTGCCAGCAGTTTTCTATGGGCCGCCGTGGGCACAGATACGCAGTATTTT. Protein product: CASSFLWAAVGTDTQYF.

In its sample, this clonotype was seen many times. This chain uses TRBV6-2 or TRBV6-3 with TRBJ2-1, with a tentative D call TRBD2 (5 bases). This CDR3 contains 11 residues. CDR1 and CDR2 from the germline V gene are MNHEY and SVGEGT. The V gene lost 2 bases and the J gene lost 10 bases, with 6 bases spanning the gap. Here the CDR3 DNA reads TGTGCCAGCAGTTACGGCGGGGAGCAGTTCTTC. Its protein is CASSYGGEQFF.

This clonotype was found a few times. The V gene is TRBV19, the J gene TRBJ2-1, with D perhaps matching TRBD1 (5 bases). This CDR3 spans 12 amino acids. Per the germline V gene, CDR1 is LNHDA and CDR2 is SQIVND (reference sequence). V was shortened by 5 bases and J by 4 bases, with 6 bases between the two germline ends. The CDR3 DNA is TGTGCCAGTAGTGACAGATACAATGAGCAGTTCTTC. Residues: CASSDRYNEQFF.

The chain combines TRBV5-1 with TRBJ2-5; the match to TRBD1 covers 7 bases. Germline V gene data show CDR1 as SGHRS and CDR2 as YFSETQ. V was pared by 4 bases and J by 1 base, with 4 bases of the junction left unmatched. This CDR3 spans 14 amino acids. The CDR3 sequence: CASSRRDSQETQYF. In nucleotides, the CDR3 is TGCGCCAGCAGCCGCCGGGACAGCCAAGAGACCCAGTACTTC. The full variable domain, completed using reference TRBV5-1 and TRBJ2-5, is KAGVTQTPRYLIKTRGQQVTLSCSPISGHRSVSWYQQTPGQGLQFLFEYFSETQRNKGNFPGRFSGRQFSNSRSEMNVSTLELGDSALYLCASSRRDSQETQYFGPGTRLLVL.

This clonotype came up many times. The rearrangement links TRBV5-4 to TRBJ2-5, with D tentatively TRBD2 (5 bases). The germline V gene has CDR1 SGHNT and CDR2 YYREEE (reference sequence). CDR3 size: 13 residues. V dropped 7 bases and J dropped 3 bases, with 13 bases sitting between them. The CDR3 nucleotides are TGTGCCAGCTCGCGGGCAGAGAAAGAGACCCAGTACTTC. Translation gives CASSRAEKETQYF.

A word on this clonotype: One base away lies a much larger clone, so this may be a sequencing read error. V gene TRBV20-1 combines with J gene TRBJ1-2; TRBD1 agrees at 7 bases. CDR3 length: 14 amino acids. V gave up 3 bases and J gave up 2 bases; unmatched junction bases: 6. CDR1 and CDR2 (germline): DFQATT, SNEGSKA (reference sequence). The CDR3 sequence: CSASDSGGNYGYTF. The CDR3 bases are TGCAGTGCTAGTGATTCAGGGGGGAACTATGGCTACACCTTC.

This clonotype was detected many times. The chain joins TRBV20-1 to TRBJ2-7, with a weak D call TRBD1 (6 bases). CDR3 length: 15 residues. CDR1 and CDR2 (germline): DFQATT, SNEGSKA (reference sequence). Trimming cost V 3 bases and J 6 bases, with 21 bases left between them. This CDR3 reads CSARPPTGLNGEQYF. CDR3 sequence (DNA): TGCAGTGCTAGGCCCCCCACAGGGCTGAATGGCGAGCAGTACTTC.

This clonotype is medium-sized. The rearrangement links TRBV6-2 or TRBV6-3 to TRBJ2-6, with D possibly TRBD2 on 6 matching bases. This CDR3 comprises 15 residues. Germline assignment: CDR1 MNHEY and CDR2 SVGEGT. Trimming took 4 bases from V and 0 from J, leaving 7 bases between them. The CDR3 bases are TGTGCCAGCAGTTCGGGACTCTCTGGGGCCAACGTCCTGACTTTC. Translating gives CASSSGLSGANVLTF.

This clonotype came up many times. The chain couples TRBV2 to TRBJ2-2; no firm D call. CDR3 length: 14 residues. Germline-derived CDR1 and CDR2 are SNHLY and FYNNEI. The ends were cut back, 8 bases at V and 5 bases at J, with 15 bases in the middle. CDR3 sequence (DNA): TGTGCCAGCGTCTACCCAGGAGTAACCGGGGAGCTGTTTTTT. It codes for CASVYPGVTGELFF.

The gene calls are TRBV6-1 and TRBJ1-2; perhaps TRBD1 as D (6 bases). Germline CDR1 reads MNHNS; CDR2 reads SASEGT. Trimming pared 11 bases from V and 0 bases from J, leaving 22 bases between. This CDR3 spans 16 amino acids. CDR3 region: CASITGGSQANYGYTF. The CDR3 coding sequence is TGTGCCTCTATAACCGGGGGCAGTCAAGCTAACTATGGCTACACCTTC.

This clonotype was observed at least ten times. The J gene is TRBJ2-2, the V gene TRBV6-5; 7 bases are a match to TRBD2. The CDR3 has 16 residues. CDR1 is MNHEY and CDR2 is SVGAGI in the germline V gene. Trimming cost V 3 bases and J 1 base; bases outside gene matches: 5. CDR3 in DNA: TGTGCCAGCAGTTATGAGCGGGATGGGAACACCGGGGAGCTGTTTTTT. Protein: CASSYERDGNTGELFF.

The CDR3 sequence is CASSLARRNTDTQYF. The CDR3 DNA sequence: TGTGCCAGCAGCTTAGCTCGGAGAAACACAGATACGCAGTATTTT. V and J are TRBV7-9 and TRBJ2-3; D unresolved. The germline gives CDR1 SEHNR, CDR2 FQNEAQ (reference sequence). Trimming removed 0 bases from V and 2 bases from J, with 9 bases in between. The CDR3 extends over 15 amino acids.

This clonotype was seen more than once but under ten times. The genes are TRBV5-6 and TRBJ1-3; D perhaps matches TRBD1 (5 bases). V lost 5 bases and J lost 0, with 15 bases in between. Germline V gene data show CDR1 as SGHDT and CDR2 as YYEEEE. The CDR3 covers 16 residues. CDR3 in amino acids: CASSGETGRSGNTIYF. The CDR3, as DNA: TGTGCCAGCAGTGGGGAAACAGGCCGCTCTGGAAACACCATATATTTT.

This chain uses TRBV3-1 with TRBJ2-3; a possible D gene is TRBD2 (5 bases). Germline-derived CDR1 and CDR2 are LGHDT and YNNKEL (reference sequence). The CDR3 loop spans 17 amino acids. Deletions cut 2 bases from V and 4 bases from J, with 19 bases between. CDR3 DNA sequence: TGTGCCAGCAGCCAATTAAGCGGTAGATCCTCGGCAGATACGCAGTATTTT. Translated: CASSQLSGRSSADTQYF.

The chain's CDR3 is CASSITGIEGEQYF. CDR3 DNA sequence: TGTGCCAGTAGTATAACAGGGATTGAGGGCGAGCAGTACTTC. This chain joins TRBV19 and TRBJ2-7, with D maybe TRBD1 (6 bases). The CDR3 is 14 amino acids. The ends were cut back, 2 bases at V and 6 bases at J, with 14 bases in the middle. Germline V gene lookup returns CDR1 LNHDA and CDR2 SQIVND (reference sequence).

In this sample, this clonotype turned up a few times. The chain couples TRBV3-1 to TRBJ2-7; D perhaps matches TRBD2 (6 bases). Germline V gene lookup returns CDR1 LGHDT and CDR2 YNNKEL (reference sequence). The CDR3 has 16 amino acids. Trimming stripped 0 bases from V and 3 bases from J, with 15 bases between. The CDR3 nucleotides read TGTGCCAGCAGCCAAGAAGTAGGACGGGGACTCTACGAGCAGTACTTC. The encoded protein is CASSQEVGRGLYEQYF.

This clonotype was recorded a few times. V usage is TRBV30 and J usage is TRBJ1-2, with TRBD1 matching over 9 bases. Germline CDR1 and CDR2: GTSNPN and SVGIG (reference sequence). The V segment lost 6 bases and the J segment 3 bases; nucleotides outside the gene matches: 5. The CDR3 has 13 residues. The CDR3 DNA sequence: TGTGCCTGCCTCCGGGACAGGGACTATGGCTACACCTTC. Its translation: CACLRDRDYGYTF.

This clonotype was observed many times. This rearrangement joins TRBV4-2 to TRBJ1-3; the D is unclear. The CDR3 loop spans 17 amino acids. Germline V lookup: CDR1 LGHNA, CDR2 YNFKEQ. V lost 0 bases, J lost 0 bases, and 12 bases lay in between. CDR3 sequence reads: CASSQEPDGSSGNTIYF. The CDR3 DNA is TGTGCCAGCAGCCAAGAACCGGACGGTAGCTCTGGAAACACCATATATTTT.

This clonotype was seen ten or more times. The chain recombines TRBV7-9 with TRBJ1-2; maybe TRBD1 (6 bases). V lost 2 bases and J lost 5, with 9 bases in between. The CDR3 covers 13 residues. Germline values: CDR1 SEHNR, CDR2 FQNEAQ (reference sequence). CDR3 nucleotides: TGTGCCAGCAGCTTACAGGGGCTGTATGGCTACACCTTC. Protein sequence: CASSLQGLYGYTF.

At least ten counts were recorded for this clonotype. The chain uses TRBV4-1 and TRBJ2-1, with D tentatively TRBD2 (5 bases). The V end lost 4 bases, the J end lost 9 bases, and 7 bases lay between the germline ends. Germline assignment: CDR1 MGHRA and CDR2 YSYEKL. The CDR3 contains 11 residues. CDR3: CASSRGGEQFF. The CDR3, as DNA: TGCGCCAGCAGCCGCGGAGGTGAGCAGTTCTTC.